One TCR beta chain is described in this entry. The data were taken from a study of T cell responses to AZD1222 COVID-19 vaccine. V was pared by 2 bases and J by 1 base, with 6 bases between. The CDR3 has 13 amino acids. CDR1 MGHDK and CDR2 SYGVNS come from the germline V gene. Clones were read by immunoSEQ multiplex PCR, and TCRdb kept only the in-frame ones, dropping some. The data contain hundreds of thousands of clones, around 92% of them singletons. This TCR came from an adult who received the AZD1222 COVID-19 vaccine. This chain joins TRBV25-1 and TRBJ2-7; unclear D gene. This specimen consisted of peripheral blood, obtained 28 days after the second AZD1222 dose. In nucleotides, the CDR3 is TGTGCCAGCAGTGAAGGGTATTCCTACGAGCAGTACTTC. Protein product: CASSEGYSYEQYF.